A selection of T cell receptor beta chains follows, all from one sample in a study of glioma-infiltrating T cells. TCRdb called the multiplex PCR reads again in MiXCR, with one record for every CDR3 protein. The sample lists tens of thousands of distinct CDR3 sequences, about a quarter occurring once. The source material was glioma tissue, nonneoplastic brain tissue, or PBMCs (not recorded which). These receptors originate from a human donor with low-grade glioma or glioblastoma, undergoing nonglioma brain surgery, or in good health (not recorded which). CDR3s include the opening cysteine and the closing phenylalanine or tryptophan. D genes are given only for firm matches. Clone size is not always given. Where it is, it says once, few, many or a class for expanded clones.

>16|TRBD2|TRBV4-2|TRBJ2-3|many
TGTGCCAGCAGCCAAGACTCTAGCGGGGGCACAGATACGCAGTATTTT
CASSQDSSGGTDTQYF
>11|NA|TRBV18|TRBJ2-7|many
TGTGCCAGCTCTCACCTGGACGAGCAGTACTTC
CASSHLDEQYF
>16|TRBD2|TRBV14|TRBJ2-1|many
TGTGCCAGCAGCCCCCGACTAGGACTAGATTTCAATGAGCAGTTCTTC
CASSPRLGLDFNEQFF
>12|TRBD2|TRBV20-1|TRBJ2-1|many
TGCAGTGCTAGGCGGGGGGCAGGTGAGCAGTTCTTC
CSARRGAGEQFF
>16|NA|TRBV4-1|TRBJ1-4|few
TGCGCCAGCAGCCAAGATGGGGGAAGGGCGCGTGAAAAACTGTTTTTT
CASSQDGGRAREKLFF
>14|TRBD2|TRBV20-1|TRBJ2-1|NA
TGCAGTTCCACTAGCGGGTTTCTCTCCTATGAGCAGTTCTTC
CSSTSGFLSYEQFF
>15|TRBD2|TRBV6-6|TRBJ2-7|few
TGTGCCAGCAGTTACGAGTGGGAGGGCCCCTACGAGCAGTACTTC
CASSYEWEGPYEQYF
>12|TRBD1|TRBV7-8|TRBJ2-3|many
TGTGCCAGCAAACAGGGGACAGATACGCAGTATTTT
CASKQGTDTQYF
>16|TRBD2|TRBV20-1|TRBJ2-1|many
TGCAGTGCTAGTCCGACTAGCGGCAGCTCCTACAATGAGCAGTTCTTC
CSASPTSGSSYNEQFF
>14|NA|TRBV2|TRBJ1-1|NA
TGTGCCAGCAGCCGGGGACTGGTGAACACTAAAGCTTTTTTT
CASSRGLVNTKAFF
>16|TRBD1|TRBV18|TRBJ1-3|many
TGTGCCAGCTCACCAGTGGACAGGGGACCTGGAAACACCATATATTTT
CASSPVDRGPGNTIYF
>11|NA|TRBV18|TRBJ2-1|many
TGTGCCAGCTCACCGGCTATTGAGCAGTTCTTC
CASSPAIEQFF
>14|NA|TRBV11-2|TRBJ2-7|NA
TGTGCCAGCAGCTTAGATCCACAAACCTACGAGCAGTACTTC
CASSLDPQTYEQYF
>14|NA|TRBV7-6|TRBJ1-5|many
TGTGCCAGCAGCTTCGGGGGGAGGGGTCAGCCCCAGCATTTT
CASSFGGRGQPQHF
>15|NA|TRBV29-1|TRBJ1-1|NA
TGCAGCGTTGAAGAACCCCCCAGGCTGCACACTGAAGCTTTCTTT
CSVEEPPRLHTEAFF